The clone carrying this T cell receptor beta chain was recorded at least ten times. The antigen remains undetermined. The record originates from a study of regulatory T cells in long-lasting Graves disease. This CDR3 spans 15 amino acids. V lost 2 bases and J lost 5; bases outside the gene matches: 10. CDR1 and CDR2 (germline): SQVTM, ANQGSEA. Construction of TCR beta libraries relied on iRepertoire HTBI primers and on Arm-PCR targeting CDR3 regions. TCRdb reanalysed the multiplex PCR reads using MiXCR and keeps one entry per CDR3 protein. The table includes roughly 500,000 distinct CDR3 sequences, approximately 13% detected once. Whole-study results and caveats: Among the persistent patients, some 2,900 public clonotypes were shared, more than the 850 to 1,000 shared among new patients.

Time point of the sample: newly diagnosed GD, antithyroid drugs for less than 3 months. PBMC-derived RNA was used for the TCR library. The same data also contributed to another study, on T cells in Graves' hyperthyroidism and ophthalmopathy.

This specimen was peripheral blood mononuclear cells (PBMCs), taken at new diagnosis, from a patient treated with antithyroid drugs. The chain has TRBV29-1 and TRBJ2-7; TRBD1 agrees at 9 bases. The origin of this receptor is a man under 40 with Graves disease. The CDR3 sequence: CSVETPGTGWNEQYF. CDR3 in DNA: TGCAGCGTTGAAACCCCGGGGACAGGGTGGAACGAGCAGTACTTC.